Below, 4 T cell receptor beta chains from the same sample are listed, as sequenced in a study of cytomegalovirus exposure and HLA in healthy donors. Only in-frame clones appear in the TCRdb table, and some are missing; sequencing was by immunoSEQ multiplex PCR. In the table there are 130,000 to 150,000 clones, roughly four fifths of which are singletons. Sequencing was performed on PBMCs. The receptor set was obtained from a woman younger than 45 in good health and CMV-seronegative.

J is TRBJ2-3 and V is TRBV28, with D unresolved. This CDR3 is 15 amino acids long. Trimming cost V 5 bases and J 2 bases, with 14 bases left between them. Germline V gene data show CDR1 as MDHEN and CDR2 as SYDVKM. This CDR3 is CASSHRWANTDTQYF. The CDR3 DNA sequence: TGTGCCAGCAGTCATCGATGGGCTAACACAGATACGCAGTATTTT.

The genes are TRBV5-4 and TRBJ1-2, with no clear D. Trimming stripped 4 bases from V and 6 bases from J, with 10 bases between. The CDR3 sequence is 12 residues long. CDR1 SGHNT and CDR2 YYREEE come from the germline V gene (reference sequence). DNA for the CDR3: TGTGCCAGCAGCATGACTAGGGATGGCTACACCTTC. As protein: CASSMTRDGYTF.

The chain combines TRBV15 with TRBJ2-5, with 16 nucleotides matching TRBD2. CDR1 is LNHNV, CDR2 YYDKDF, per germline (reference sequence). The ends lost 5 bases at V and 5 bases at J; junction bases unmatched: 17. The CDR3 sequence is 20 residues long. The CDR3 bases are TGTGCCACCAGCCTGCCTCCGGGACTAGCGGGGGGGTGGGGCTTCGAGACCCAGTACTTC. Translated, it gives CATSLPPGLAGGWGFETQYF.

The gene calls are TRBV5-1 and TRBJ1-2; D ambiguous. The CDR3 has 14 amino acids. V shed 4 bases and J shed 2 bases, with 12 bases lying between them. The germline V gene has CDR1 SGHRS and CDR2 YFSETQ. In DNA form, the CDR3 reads TGCGCCAGCAGCCCGATCGGGGAAAACTATGGCTACACCTTC. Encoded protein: CASSPIGENYGYTF.